Sequencing of this T cell receptor (beta chain) was carried out in a study of blood T cell repertoires in COVID-19. Study information: Some COVID-19 samples were acute and others convalescent; all came from the United States, Italy and Spain.

Authors' analysis steps: How many nucleated cells were present was estimated from reference gene primer amplification. Sequencing used immunoSEQ multiplex PCR; TCRdb keeps in-frame clones, though not all of them. The D gene and trimming were derived from the DNA, and the V and J assignments and clone size from that table. Of about 270,000 clones in the sample, 75% to 90% were seen once. Germline V gives CDR1 SGHDT, CDR2 YYEEEE. Trimming took 3 bases from V and 4 from J; bases not matched to a gene: 2. This CDR3 comprises 13 residues. Sequenced: PBMCs or T cells enriched from blood (not recorded which). The rearrangement links TRBV5-6 to TRBJ2-7; 9 bases agree with TRBD2. The receptor's source is a woman in her twenties or thirties with acute COVID-19. CDR3 nucleotide sequence: TGTGCCAGCAGCTCAACTAGCGGGTACGAGCAGTACTTC. Its translation is CASSSTSGYEQYF. The whole variable domain, remainder taken from reference TRBV5-6 and TRBJ2-7, is DAGVTQSPTHLIKTRGQQVTLRCSPKSGHDTVSWYQQALGQGPQFIFQYYEEEERQRGNFPDRFSGHQFPNYSSELNVNALLLGDSALYLCASSSTSGYEQYFGPGTRLTVT.